This T cell receptor (beta chain) was profiled in a study of blood T cell repertoires in COVID-19 (dated by TCRdb to about 2020). About the full investigation: The collaborator samples originated in the United States, Italy and Spain and spanned the acute and convalescent phases of COVID-19. The material from the prospective study consisted of cDNA or gDNA derived from T cells, B-cell-depleted T cells, or PBMCs. The dataset comprised deeply sampled blood TCRbeta repertoires from subjects exposed to, actively infected with, or recovered from COVID-19. The repertoires were released in a freely available public database meant as a resource for research on the immune response to SARS-CoV-2. The samples were drawn from the first 160 participants of the ongoing ImmuneRACE study and from some 1,300 subjects provided by 6 global collaborators. A de-identified subject ID, COVID-19 status, age in years and sex were almost always included in the sample metadata. Where available, HLA class I and class II types were taken from metadata supplied by the sample provider and were not determined by assay-based typing. Paper-wide results and their limitations: Clinical and demographic metadata were provided uncurated, with the amount varying by source and participant.

For this clone: No antigen is known for it. Within one base of it there is no much larger clone, and no base qualities were kept.

Trimming at the junction amounts to 8 bases on V and 6 bases on J, and the germline ends lie 17 bases apart. The germline V gene (reference sequence) sets CDR1 to LGHDT and CDR2 to YNNKEL. Reading from cysteine to phenylalanine, the CDR3 counts 14 amino acids. The retained sequence is limited to the CDR3, 42 bases, with the frame set at the first base. The collaborating institutions used their own protocols to collect whole blood in K2EDTA tubes. Collaborator samples were shipped for TCRbeta analysis as frozen whole blood, isolated PBMCs, or DNA extracted from either sample type. TCRbeta CDR3 regions were amplified from genomic DNA by means of the immunoSEQ Assay, a bias-controlled multiplex PCR. The authors' analysis ran thus. Within the assay, amplification of reference gene primers was used to estimate how many nucleated cells each sample contained. To quantify the absolute abundance of each unique TCRbeta CDR3 rearrangement, sequence reads were collapsed and filtered. For each sample, productive Simpson clonality was calculated as the square root of Simpson's diversity index across productive rearrangements. TCRdb carries this immuneACCESS record with in-frame sequences only. Its versions omit some clonotypes, under half of them owing to an unresolved V gene in the studies checked, with the rest unexplained. V, J and clone size are taken as reported in that table, and D and trimming were inferred from the DNA itself. This sample has tens of thousands of clones in its table, and approximately 86% of those were observed once. In total, the top ten clones hold approximately 5.1% of the sample.

The chain was built from TRBV3-1 (or the pseudogene TRBV3-2) and TRBJ1-5; the D segment could be TRBD1, given 5 matching bases. The sample taken for sequencing was peripheral blood. The clonotype was recovered from a woman of 80 years or more with acute or convalescent COVID-19. The nucleotide sequence reads TGTGCCAGCGGATGGGAAGGGGCGCGTCAGCCCCAGCATTTT. Its translation is CASGWEGARQPQHF.